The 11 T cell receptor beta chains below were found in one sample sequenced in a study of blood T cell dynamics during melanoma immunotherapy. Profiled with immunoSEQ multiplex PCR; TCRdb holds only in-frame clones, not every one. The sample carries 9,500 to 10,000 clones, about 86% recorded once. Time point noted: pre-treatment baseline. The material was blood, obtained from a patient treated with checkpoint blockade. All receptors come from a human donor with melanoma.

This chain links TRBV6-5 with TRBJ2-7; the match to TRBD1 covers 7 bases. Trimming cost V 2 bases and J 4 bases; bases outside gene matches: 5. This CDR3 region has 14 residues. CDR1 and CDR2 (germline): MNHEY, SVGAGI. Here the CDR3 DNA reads TGTGCCAGCAGTTACCGACAGGGTCTATACGAGCAGTACTTC. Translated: CASSYRQGLYEQYF.

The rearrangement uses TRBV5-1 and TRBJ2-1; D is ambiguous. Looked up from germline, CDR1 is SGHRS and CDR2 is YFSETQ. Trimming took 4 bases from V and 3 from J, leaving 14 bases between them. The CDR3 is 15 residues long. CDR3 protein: CASSPLDLGYNEQFF. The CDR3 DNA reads TGCGCCAGCAGCCCGTTGGACCTAGGCTACAATGAGCAGTTCTTC.

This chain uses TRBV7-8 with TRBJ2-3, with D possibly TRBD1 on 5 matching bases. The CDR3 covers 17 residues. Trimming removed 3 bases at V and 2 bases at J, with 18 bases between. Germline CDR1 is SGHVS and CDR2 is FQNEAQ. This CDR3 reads CASSFLPRDRVTDTQYF. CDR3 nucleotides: TGTGCCAGCAGCTTTCTCCCTCGAGACAGAGTCACAGATACGCAGTATTTT.

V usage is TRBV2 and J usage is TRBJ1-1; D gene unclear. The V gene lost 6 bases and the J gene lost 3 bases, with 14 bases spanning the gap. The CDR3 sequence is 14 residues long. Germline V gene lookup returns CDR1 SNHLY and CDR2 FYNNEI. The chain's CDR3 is CASSLRTRDTEAFF. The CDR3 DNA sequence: TGTGCCAGCAGCCTAAGGACCAGAGACACTGAAGCTTTCTTT.

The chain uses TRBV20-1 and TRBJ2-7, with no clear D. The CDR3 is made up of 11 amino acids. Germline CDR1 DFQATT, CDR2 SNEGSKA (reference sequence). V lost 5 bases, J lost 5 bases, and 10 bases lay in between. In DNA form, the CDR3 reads TGCAGTGCTCCCGTAGGTCACGAGCAGTACTTC. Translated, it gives CSAPVGHEQYF.

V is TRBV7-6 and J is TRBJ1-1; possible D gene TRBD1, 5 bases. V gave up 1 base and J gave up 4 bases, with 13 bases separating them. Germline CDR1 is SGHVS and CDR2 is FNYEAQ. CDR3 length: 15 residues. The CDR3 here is CASSLGAGSSTEAFF. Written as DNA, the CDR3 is TGTGCCAGCAGCTTAGGAGCAGGGTCGAGCACTGAAGCTTTCTTT.

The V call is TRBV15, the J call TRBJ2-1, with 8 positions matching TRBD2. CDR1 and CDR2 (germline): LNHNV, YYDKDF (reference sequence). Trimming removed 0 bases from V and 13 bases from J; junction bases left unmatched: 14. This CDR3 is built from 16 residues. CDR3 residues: CATSRDQGGGMVGQFF. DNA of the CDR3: TGTGCCACCAGCAGAGATCAGGGCGGGGGGATGGTTGGTCAGTTCTTC.

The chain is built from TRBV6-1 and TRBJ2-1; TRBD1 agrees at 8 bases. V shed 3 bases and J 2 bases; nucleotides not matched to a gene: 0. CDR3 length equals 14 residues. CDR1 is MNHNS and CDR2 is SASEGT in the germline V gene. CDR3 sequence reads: CASSDRGPYNEQFF. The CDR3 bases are TGTGCCAGCAGTGACAGGGGGCCCTACAATGAGCAGTTCTTC.

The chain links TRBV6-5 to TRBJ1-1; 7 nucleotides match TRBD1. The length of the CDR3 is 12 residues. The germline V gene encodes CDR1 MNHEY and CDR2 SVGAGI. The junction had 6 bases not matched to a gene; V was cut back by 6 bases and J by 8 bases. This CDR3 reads CASRTRQGEAFF. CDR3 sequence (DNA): TGTGCCAGCAGGACACGACAGGGCGAAGCTTTCTTT.

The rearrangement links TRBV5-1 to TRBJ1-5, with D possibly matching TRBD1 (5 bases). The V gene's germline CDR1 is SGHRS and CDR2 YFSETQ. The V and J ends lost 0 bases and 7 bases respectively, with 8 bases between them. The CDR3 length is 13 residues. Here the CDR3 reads CASSLVGGQPQHF. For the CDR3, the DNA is TGCGCCAGCAGCTTGGTTGGGGGACAGCCCCAGCATTTT.

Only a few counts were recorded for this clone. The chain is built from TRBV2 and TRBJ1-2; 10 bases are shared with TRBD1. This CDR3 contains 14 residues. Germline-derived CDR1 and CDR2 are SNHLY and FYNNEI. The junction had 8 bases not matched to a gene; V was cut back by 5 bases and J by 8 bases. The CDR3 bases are TGTGCCAGCAGTACACACGGGACAGGGGACGGCTACACCTTC. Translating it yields CASSTHGTGDGYTF.